The 11 T cell receptor beta chains below were found in one sample sequenced in a study of T cells in women clearing cervical HPV infection. The method was immunoSEQ multiplex PCR; TCRdb's version includes in-frame clones alone and lacks a portion of them. The table lists under 50,000 clones. Input material: blood buffy coat. The receptors originated from a woman between 18 and 75 years old with a cervical HPV16 infection that either progressed to CIN3+ or cleared (not recorded which).

With respect to this clone: The CDR3 end is not reached by the read, which stops 3 residues before it; the germline J gene fills it in. The rearrangement links TRBV7-3 to TRBJ2-5; 9 nucleotides line up with TRBD2. The CDR3 totals 13 residues. The germline V gene encodes CDR1 SGHTA and CDR2 FQGTGA. V shed 4 bases and J 4 bases; nucleotides not matched to a gene: 1. The CDR3 loop reads CASSWGLAETQYF. Incomplete CDR3 DNA: TGTGCCAGCAGCTGGGGACTAGCAGAGACC.

As for this clone: The read falls 3 residues short of the CDR3 end, and the missing part is taken from the germline J gene. The chain links TRBV6-1 to TRBJ2-3, with a possible D match to TRBD2 (6 bases). Germline CDR1 and CDR2: MNHNS and SASEGT. The CDR3 runs 14 residues. The ends were cut back, 0 bases at V and 3 bases at J, with 7 bases in the middle. The sequenced part of the CDR3 DNA is TGTGCCAGCAGTGAAGCAGGAGGGACAGATACG. This gives the protein CASSEAGGTDT. The full CDR3 reads CASSEAGGTDTQYF.

As regards this clone: Germline is not matched at one junction end, which may reflect a read error. The read is 3 residues too short to cover the CDR3 end, so that end is filled in from the germline J gene. The V gene is TRBV7-3, the J gene TRBJ2-4, with 7 nucleotides matching TRBD1. Per germline, CDR1 SGHTA and CDR2 FQGTGA. The CDR3 length is 20 residues. CDR3: CASSLNTRTGPRLAKNIQYF. Incomplete CDR3 DNA: TGTGCCAGCAGTTTAAACACCAGGACAGGTCCGAGGTTGGCCAAAAACATT.

Of note for this clone: The read ends 3 residues before the CDR3 terminus; that terminus is restored from the germline J gene. This chain links TRBV18 with TRBJ2-3; D possibly corresponds to TRBD2 (6 bases). There are 17 residues in the CDR3. Germline V gives CDR1 KGHSH, CDR2 LQKENI. Trimming removed 3 bases from V and 6 bases from J, with 22 bases in between. The CDR3 loop reads CASSPQLRDAGLDTQYF. CDR3 bases read: TGTGCCAGCTCACCGCAACTCCGGGACGCGGGGCTGGATACG.

A note on this clone: The read finishes 3 residues shy of the CDR3 end, and the germline J gene is used to complete it. The chain combines TRBV7-6 with TRBJ2-6; 8 bases match TRBD2. This CDR3 spans 18 amino acids. V lost 4 bases and J lost 4; bases outside the gene matches: 12. Germline CDR1 SGHVS, CDR2 FNYEAQ. The CDR3 sequence: CASSSQSSGSVGANVLTF. Partial CDR3 DNA: TGTGCCAGCAGCTCCCAGTCTAGCGGGTCAGTAGGGGCCAACGTC.

With regard to this clone: The observed sequence ends 3 residues before the CDR3 terminus, with the missing tail filled in from the germline J gene. Other DNA sequences in the sample encode the same CDR3. The chain combines TRBV9 with TRBJ2-3; no reliable D call. The CDR3 runs 14 residues. Germline V gene lookup returns CDR1 SGDLS and CDR2 YYNGEE. Trimming shortened V by 0 bases and J by 4 bases, and 9 bases separated the two germline ends. CDR3 amino acids: CASSVEGRPDTQYF. Incomplete CDR3 DNA: TGTGCCAGCAGCGTAGAGGGCAGACCAGATACG.

The DNA read from the CDR3 is TGCAGCGTTGAAGCTAGCGGTATCGGGGAG. Protein sequence: CSVEASGIGE. The entire CDR3 protein reads CSVEASGIGELFF. This chain uses TRBV29-1 with TRBJ2-2; 7 bases match TRBD2. The sequence runs out 3 residues before the end of the CDR3; the remainder is reconstructed from the germline J gene. Per germline, CDR1 SQVTM and CDR2 ANQGSEA. There are 13 residues in the CDR3. Germline trimming cut 1 base from V and 7 bases from J; bases unmatched to any gene: 3.

Note on this clone: The sequence runs out 3 residues before the end of the CDR3; the remainder is reconstructed from the germline J gene. The chain joins TRBV6-2 or TRBV6-3 to TRBJ2-2; possibly TRBD1 for D (6 bases). The V end lost 8 bases, the J end lost 6 bases, and 16 bases lay between the germline ends. CDR3 length: 14 amino acids. Germline V CDR1 and CDR2: MNHEY, SVGEGT. Incomplete CDR3 DNA: TGTGCCAGCCGAAGCAATGGGGGCTCCGGGGAG. This gives the protein CASRSNGGSGE. The entire CDR3 is CASRSNGGSGELFF.

Worth noting for this clone: The CDR3 end falls 3 residues outside the read, so it is completed with the germline J gene. The chain has TRBV20-1 and TRBJ1-2; 7 bases match TRBD1. From germline, CDR1 is DFQATT and CDR2 SNEGSKA (reference sequence). This CDR3 has 12 residues. CDR3 residues: CSVADRFLGYTF. Partial CDR3 DNA: TGCAGTGTTGCGGACAGGTTTCTCGGC.

CDR3 DNA (partial): TGTGCCAGCAGCTCCGGGCGGGAGAGGAACACTGAA. Translated, it gives CASSSGRERNTE. The whole CDR3 sequence is CASSSGRERNTEAFF. This rearrangement joins TRBV7-9 to TRBJ1-1; D remains ambiguous. The read ends 3 residues shy of where the CDR3 ends; the end is completed using the germline J gene. Germline CDR1 is SEHNR and CDR2 is FQNEAQ (reference sequence). The CDR3 consists of 15 residues. Between the trimmed V and J ends, which lost 4 bases and 1 base, there was a span of 13 bases.

On this clone: The junction departs from the called germline gene at one end, perhaps through a read error. The read finishes 3 residues shy of the CDR3 end, and the germline J gene is used to complete it. The V gene is TRBV4-2, the J gene TRBJ2-7; TRBD2 matches at 12 bases. The V gene's germline CDR1 is LGHNA and CDR2 YNFKEQ. This CDR3 is built from 16 residues. The CDR3 sequence: CASSQGTSGFAYEQYF. The covered CDR3 bases are TGCGCCAGCAGCCAAGGGACTAGCGGGTTCGCCTACGAG.